The 10 T cell receptor beta chains below come from one sample, sequenced in a study of response to subunit inactivated influenza vaccine. A single record per CDR3 protein comes from TCRdb applying MiXCR to the RT-PCR reads. The sample holds some 850,000 distinct CDR3 sequences; approximately 17% are singletons and the top ten take about 11%. The specimen was PBMCs from blood, collected more than 4 days after vaccination. The receptors here all came from a man aged 45-60 years who received an inactivated influenza vaccine.

This clonotype was recorded a few times. This sequence joins TRBV4-3 and TRBJ1-1, with a possible D match to TRBD1 (5 bases). CDR3 length: 14 amino acids. The ends were cut back, 0 bases at V and 3 bases at J, with 8 bases in the middle. Germline V CDR1 and CDR2: LGHNA, YSLEER. CDR3 in DNA: TGCGCCAGCAGCCAAGATCCAGGGCACACTGAAGCTTTCTTT. Encoded protein: CASSQDPGHTEAFF.

This clonotype has a handful of counts. The CDR3 nucleotides are TGTGCCACCGCGGACAGGGGCGGCCTCTCCTACAATGAGCAGTTCTTC. Protein product: CATADRGGLSYNEQFF. V usage is TRBV24-1 and J usage is TRBJ2-1; 9 positions match TRBD1. This CDR3 has 16 residues. Looked up from germline, CDR1 is KGHDR and CDR2 is SFDVKD. J lost 0 bases, V lost 9 bases, and 8 bases had no gene match.

This clonotype was found a few times. V usage is TRBV11-2 and J usage is TRBJ2-2; 7 bases are shared with TRBD2. After removal of 5 bases from V and 4 bases from J, the junction contained 7 bases not matched to a gene. CDR3 length equals 15 residues. Germline V gene sequence: CDR1 SGHAT, CDR2 FQNNGV. The CDR3 region has the DNA TGTGCCAGCAGCCGACGGGAGGCCGTCACCGGGGAGCTGTTTTTT. This encodes CASSRREAVTGELFF.

The V call is TRBV4-3, the J call TRBJ1-3; perhaps TRBD1 as D (5 bases). This CDR3 comprises 17 residues. Germline CDR1 reads LGHNA; CDR2 reads YSLEER. The germline V and J ends were trimmed by 3 bases and 0 bases, with 15 bases remaining between them. In DNA form, the CDR3 reads TGCGCCAGCAGCCAGCATGCAGGGTCGAGCTCTGGAAACACCATATATTTT. It yields the protein CASSQHAGSSSGNTIYF.

This clonotype came up a few times. The chain carries TRBV10-3 and TRBJ2-5; the D gene is possibly TRBD1 (7 bases). Trimming removed 6 bases at V and 4 bases at J, with 15 bases between. The germline CDR1 and CDR2 sequences are ENHRY and SYGVKD. CDR3 length equals 14 residues. For the CDR3, the DNA is TGTGCCATCAGCGGTCAGGGGGGTGGAGAGACCCAGTACTTC. It is translated as CAISGQGGGETQYF.

V gene TRBV12-2 combines with J gene TRBJ2-7; the table's D call, TRBD1, has no DNA check behind it. TRBV12-2 is a documented pseudogene. This CDR3 is built from 18 residues. CDR3 coding DNA: TGTGCAAGTCGCTTAGGCGGGACAGGGGTTCGCTTCTTCGCCGAGCAGTACTTC. Its translation is CASRLGGTGVRFFAEQYF.

The table lists this clonotype with a few counts. The CDR3 reads CASSLGDDTEAFF. The CDR3 coding sequence is TGCGCCAGCAGCTTGGGTGATGACACTGAAGCTTTCTTT. V is TRBV5-1 and J is TRBJ1-1, with D hard to call. The CDR3 is 13 amino acids. V shed 0 bases and J shed 3 bases, with 6 bases lying between them. Germline V gene lookup returns CDR1 SGHRS and CDR2 YFSETQ.

The chain uses TRBV20-1 and TRBJ1-2, with D maybe TRBD1 (6 bases). The V gene lost 5 bases and the J gene lost 9 bases, with 13 bases spanning the gap. CDR1 DFQATT and CDR2 SNEGSKA come from the germline V gene (reference sequence). The CDR3 is 11 amino acids. This CDR3 is CSALQGMSYTF. The CDR3, as DNA: TGCAGTGCTCTACAGGGTATGAGCTACACCTTC.

This clonotype was counted ten times or more. The chain joins TRBV6-6 to TRBJ1-1, with D perhaps matching TRBD1 (6 bases). Trimming shortened V by 6 bases and J by 5 bases, and 10 bases separated the two germline ends. This CDR3 is 12 amino acids long. Per germline, CDR1 MNHNY and CDR2 SVGAGI (reference sequence). CDR3 amino acids: CASRQGRTEAFF. The CDR3 DNA is TGTGCCAGCAGACAGGGACGGACTGAAGCTTTCTTT.

In the case of this clonotype: The junction departs from the called germline gene at one end, perhaps through a read error. The CDR3 is CASSQEVLISGANVRTF. In DNA form, the CDR3 reads TGTGCCAGCAGCCAAGAGGTTCTAATCTCTGGGGCCAACGTCCGGACTTTC. This chain joins TRBV4-2 and TRBJ2-6; possible D gene TRBD1, 5 bases. The CDR3 is made up of 17 amino acids. Germline values: CDR1 LGHNA, CDR2 YNFKEQ.